The 8 T cell receptor beta chains given below trace back to one sample, sequenced in a study of cytomegalovirus exposure and HLA in healthy donors. PCR used 60 Vbeta primers and 13 Jbeta primers. Sequenced by immunoSEQ multiplex PCR; TCRdb stores in-frame clones only, minus some. The sample includes approximately 40,000 clones. The specimen was PBMCs. These receptors were collected from a human donor in good health.

This chain's CDR3 is CASSFGQGAYYGYTF. CDR3 nucleotides: TGTGCCAGCAGTTTCGGACAGGGGGCTTACTATGGCTACACCTTC. The V call is TRBV27, the J call TRBJ1-2, with 11 bases fitting TRBD1. V trimming: 3 bases; J trimming: 3 bases; junction bases outside the gene matches: 3. The germline V gene encodes CDR1 MNHEY and CDR2 SMNVEV (reference sequence). The CDR3 runs 15 residues.

The V gene is TRBV5-1, the J gene TRBJ2-5, with TRBD2 matching 15 bases. V shed 4 bases, J shed 1 base, and the junction held 5 bases outside the gene matches. The germline gives CDR1 SGHRS, CDR2 YFSETQ. The CDR3 has 17 amino acids. The CDR3 DNA sequence: TGCGCCAGCAGCATTGGGACTAGCGGGGGGATCCAAGAGACCCAGTACTTC. This sequence encodes CASSIGTSGGIQETQYF.

The rearrangement links TRBV9 to TRBJ1-3; 7 bases align to TRBD1. V dropped 1 base and J dropped 8; count of bases not matched to a gene: 6. Germline V gene data show CDR1 as SGDLS and CDR2 as YYNGEE. The CDR3 is 14 amino acids. CDR3: CASSVKGGTDTIYF. CDR3 DNA sequence: TGTGCCAGCAGCGTAAAGGGCGGGACAGACACCATATATTTT.

The V call is TRBV30, the J call TRBJ1-2, with 8 bases fitting TRBD1. Trimming at V came to 7 bases and at J to 7 bases, leaving 14 bases not matched to a gene. The CDR3 is 14 residues long. Germline CDR1 reads GTSNPN; CDR2 reads SVGIG (reference sequence). CDR3 sequence: CALGGGQGACGYTF. CDR3 sequence (DNA): TGTGCCTTGGGGGGAGGGCAGGGGGCGTGTGGCTACACCTTC.

The rearrangement uses TRBV27 and TRBJ2-3; unclear D gene. The ends were cut back, 6 bases at V and 3 bases at J, with 16 bases in the middle. The CDR3 spans 15 residues. CDR1 and CDR2 (germline): MNHEY, SMNVEV (reference sequence). The CDR3 sequence is CASRLTRLRTDTQYF. The CDR3 nucleotides read TGTGCCAGCAGATTGACCCGTTTGAGGACAGATACGCAGTATTTT.

This rearrangement joins TRBV30 to TRBJ1-2, with no clear D. The CDR3 spans 13 residues. The V end lost 5 bases, the J end lost 2 bases, and 12 bases lay between the germline ends. Germline CDR1 GTSNPN, CDR2 SVGIG (reference sequence). The CDR3 sequence is CAWLRTGNYGYTF. DNA of the CDR3: TGTGCCTGGCTCCGGACGGGGAACTATGGCTACACCTTC.

This clone shows up as medium-sized by frequency. The V and J genes are TRBV19 and TRBJ2-6, with a weak D call TRBD1 (5 bases). Trimming removed 6 bases from V and 2 bases from J, with 11 bases in between. This CDR3 has 15 amino acids. Germline V lookup: CDR1 LNHDA, CDR2 SQIVND (reference sequence). The CDR3 nucleotides read TGTGCCAGTAGCGCGGTAGGGGCTGGGGCCAACGTCCTGACTTTC. Translating gives CASSAVGAGANVLTF. The full variable domain, completed using reference TRBV19 and TRBJ2-6, is DGGITQSPKYLFRKEGQNVTLSCEQNLNHDAMYWYRQDPGQGLRLIYYSQIVNDFQKGDIAEGYSVSREKKESFPLTVTSAQKNPTAFYLCASSAVGAGANVLTFGAGSRLTVL.

This sequence joins TRBV6-1 and TRBJ2-3, with D perhaps TRBD1 (5 bases). Germline CDR1 and CDR2: MNHNS and SASEGT. Trimming cost V 4 bases and J 4 bases, with 12 bases left between them. The CDR3 consists of 14 residues. Here the CDR3 reads CASSVAPRADTQYF. DNA of the CDR3: TGTGCCAGCAGTGTGGCGCCCAGGGCAGATACGCAGTATTTT.